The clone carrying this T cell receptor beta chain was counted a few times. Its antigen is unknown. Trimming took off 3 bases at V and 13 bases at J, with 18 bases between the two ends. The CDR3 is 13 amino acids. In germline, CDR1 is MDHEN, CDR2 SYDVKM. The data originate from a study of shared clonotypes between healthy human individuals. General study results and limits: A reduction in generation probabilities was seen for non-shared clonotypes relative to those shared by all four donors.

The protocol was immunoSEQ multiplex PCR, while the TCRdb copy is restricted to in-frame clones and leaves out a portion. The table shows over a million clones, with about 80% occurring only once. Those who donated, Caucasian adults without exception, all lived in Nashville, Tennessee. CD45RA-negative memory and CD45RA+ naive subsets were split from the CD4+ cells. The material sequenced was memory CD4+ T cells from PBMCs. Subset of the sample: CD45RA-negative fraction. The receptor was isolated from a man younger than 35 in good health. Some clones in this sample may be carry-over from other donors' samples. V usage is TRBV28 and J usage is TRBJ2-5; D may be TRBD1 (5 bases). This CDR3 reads CASSFRGRRGLYF. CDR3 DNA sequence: TGTGCCAGCAGTTTTCGTGGCAGAAGGGGATTGTACTTC.